This T cell receptor beta chain was recorded in a study of PD-1 blockade in classical Hodgkin lymphoma. Looked up from germline, CDR1 is LGHNA and CDR2 is YNFKEQ. The ends were cut back, 0 bases at V and 6 bases at J, with 6 bases in the middle. The CDR3 runs 13 residues. On this clone itself: Its antigen is not identified.

Whole-study results and caveats: Patients were excluded if nivolumab began under 1 year after ASCT (the autologous transplant). Healthy donors reportedly exceeded newly diagnosed patients in baseline TCR diversity. Complete responders possessed baseline diversity comparable to newly diagnosed patients. A significant rise in TCR diversity by C4D1 was seen for CD4+ but not CD8+ cells.

TCRdb's table, derived via immunoSEQ multiplex PCR, lists solely in-frame clones and lacks some. In the table there are 100,000 or so clones, around nine tenths of which are singletons. This sample's time point: cycle 4 day 1 (C4D1), after five to seven weeks of nivolumab. All the patients suffered relapse after autologous stem cell transplantation, and brentuximab vedotin exposure differed. The receptor's source is a human donor with classical Hodgkin lymphoma. The chain has TRBV4-2 and TRBJ1-5; D not certain. The sample was peripheral blood mononuclear cells (PBMCs), taken before the fourth cycle of nivolumab. The CDR3 protein is CASSQDSGQPQHF. The CDR3 DNA is TGTGCCAGCAGCCAAGATTCCGGTCAGCCCCAGCATTTT.